The clone carrying this T cell receptor beta chain appeared a few times. This CDR3 spans 15 amino acids. V lost 2 bases and J lost 5; bases outside the gene matches: 7. Germline CDR1 and CDR2: LGHDT and YNNKEL (reference sequence). This record belongs to a study of blood T cell repertoires in COVID-19. On the study more broadly: Acute-phase and convalescent COVID-19 samples originated in the United States, Italy and Spain. PBMCs, B-cell-depleted T cells, or T cells were the source of the cDNA or gDNA that made up the material.

In the original analysis: Scientists estimated how many nucleated cells there were by amplifying reference gene primers. Sequenced by immunoSEQ multiplex PCR; TCRdb stores in-frame clones only, minus some. That table is the source of V, J and clone size, and D and trimming were worked out from the DNA. The profile shows 55,000 to 90,000 clones, about 90% of them singletons. The V and J genes are TRBV3-1 (or the pseudogene TRBV3-2) and TRBJ1-1; the match to TRBD1 covers 8 bases. Sequencing input: peripheral blood. The sequence was collected from a human donor with active COVID-19. The donor label of this sample is uncertain. The CDR3 DNA sequence: TGTGCCAGCAGCCAACAAGGACAGGGCAGGACTGAAGCTTTCTTT. Its translation is CASSQQGQGRTEAFF.